Below are 28 T cell receptor beta chains sequenced from a single sample in a study of cytomegalovirus exposure and HLA in healthy donors. The PCR employed 60 Vbeta primers together with 13 Jbeta primers. Measured with immunoSEQ multiplex PCR; TCRdb has only the in-frame clones, and not every one. The table lists tens of thousands of clones, with around 5% in the top ten. Material for sequencing was PBMCs. These receptors all stem from a girl aged 10 to 17 in good health and CMV-seropositive.

This rearrangement joins TRBV7-9 to TRBJ1-4, with D hard to call. V was pared by 3 bases and J by 8 bases, with 10 bases between. Germline lookup yields CDR1 SEHNR and CDR2 FQNEAQ (reference sequence). The CDR3 sequence is 13 residues long. The CDR3 coding sequence is TGTGCCAGCAGCTTCGAACTCGGGGAAAAACTGTTTTTT. It codes for CASSFELGEKLFF.

The rearrangement joins TRBV7-9 to TRBJ2-3; 9 bases are a match to TRBD2. In germline, CDR1 is SEHNR, CDR2 FQNEAQ (reference sequence). The CDR3 runs to 16 residues. The junction had 8 bases not matched to a gene; V was cut back by 2 bases and J by 5 bases. In DNA form, the CDR3 reads TGTGCCAGCAGCTTAACGGCGGGGGGGCTTGGAGATACGCAGTATTTT. Encoded protein: CASSLTAGGLGDTQYF.

The V call is TRBV4-1, the J call TRBJ2-1; 8 nucleotides match TRBD1. With V trimmed by 2 bases and J by 9 bases, 3 bases remained unmatched. CDR3 length equals 13 residues. Germline lookup yields CDR1 MGHRA and CDR2 YSYEKL. The CDR3 DNA reads TGCGCCAGCAGCCAATCCAGGGGGCGTGAGCAGTTCTTC. It specifies CASSQSRGREQFF.

The V and J genes are TRBV5-1 and TRBJ2-3; D call uncertain. V lost 3 bases and J lost 7, with 18 bases in between. This CDR3 contains 15 residues. Germline lookup yields CDR1 SGHRS and CDR2 YFSETQ. As DNA, the CDR3 is TGCGCCAGCAGCTCCCCAACCCCAGATACTAATACGCAGTATTTT. It translates to CASSSPTPDTNTQYF.

The V call is TRBV29-1, the J call TRBJ1-4; D is unresolved. The CDR3 loop spans 11 amino acids. CDR1 and CDR2 from the germline V gene are SQVTM and ANQGSEA. V lost 6 bases, J lost 6 bases, and 8 bases lay in between. Here the CDR3 DNA reads TGCAGCGTGGCGAGGGATGAAAAACTGTTTTTT. It translates to CSVARDEKLFF.

This rearrangement joins TRBV7-9 to TRBJ1-2; 12 bases line up with TRBD1. Germline CDR1 SEHNR, CDR2 FQNEAQ (reference sequence). The V gene end was trimmed by 5 bases and the J gene end by 4 bases; junction bases not matched to a gene: 5. CDR3 size: 15 residues. The CDR3 loop is CASSPGTGGIYGYTF. Written as DNA, the CDR3 is TGTGCCAGCAGCCCCGGGACAGGGGGCATCTATGGCTACACCTTC.

V is TRBV6-1 and J is TRBJ2-2, with TRBD2 as a possible D gene (6 bases). V dropped 4 bases and J dropped 0 bases, with 15 bases sitting between them. The germline gives CDR1 MNHNS, CDR2 SASEGT. The CDR3 sequence is 17 residues long. The CDR3 DNA follows: TGTGCCAGCAGTGCGTCGTGGACTATCTCGAACACCGGGGAGCTGTTTTTT. This codes for CASSASWTISNTGELFF.

V gene TRBV7-9 combines with J gene TRBJ1-1, with TRBD1 identical over 8 bases. Per the germline V gene, CDR1 is SEHNR and CDR2 is FQNEAQ (reference sequence). CDR3 length: 14 amino acids. V shed 2 bases, J shed 5 bases, and the junction held 4 bases outside the gene matches. CDR3 DNA sequence: TGTGCCAGCAGCTTACAGGGGGCTTGGACTGAAGCTTTCTTT. Translation: CASSLQGAWTEAFF.

The chain uses TRBV5-4 and TRBJ2-1; possibly TRBD1 for D (6 bases). The CDR3 covers 13 residues. Per germline, CDR1 SGHNT and CDR2 YYREEE (reference sequence). Between the trimmed V and J ends, which lost 5 bases and 10 bases, there was a span of 16 bases. The CDR3 nucleotides are TGTGCCAGCAGTAATAGACAGGTACGGGAGCAGTTCTTC. It encodes CASSNRQVREQFF.

This chain joins TRBV10-3 and TRBJ1-5, with no clear D. CDR1 is ENHRY, CDR2 SYGVKD, per germline. CDR3 length: 13 residues. The V and J ends lost 2 bases and 4 bases respectively, with 6 bases between them. CDR3 sequence: CAISETENQPQHF. For the CDR3, the DNA is TGTGCCATCAGTGAGACAGAAAATCAGCCCCAGCATTTT.

V usage is TRBV4-3 and J usage is TRBJ1-5; 8 bases align to TRBD1. CDR3 length: 15 residues. V shed 0 bases and J 6 bases; nucleotides not matched to a gene: 4. Germline-derived CDR1 and CDR2 are LGHNA and YSLEER. CDR3 protein: CASSQDIRGLQPQHF. In DNA form, the CDR3 reads TGCGCCAGCAGCCAAGACATCAGGGGGCTTCAGCCCCAGCATTTT.

The chain has TRBV7-8 and TRBJ1-5; TRBD1 matches at 11 bases. This CDR3 has 16 residues. Trimming removed 1 base from V and 7 bases from J; junction bases left unmatched: 6. Germline V gives CDR1 SGHVS, CDR2 FQNEAQ. DNA of the CDR3: TGTGCCAGCAGCTTAGGCGGACAGGGGGCTGGACAGCCCCAGCATTTT. This codes for CASSLGGQGAGQPQHF.

The V call is TRBV28, the J call TRBJ2-7; tentative D call: TRBD1 (5 bases). Germline CDR1 and CDR2: MDHEN and SYDVKM. This CDR3 has 13 amino acids. V lost 2 bases, J lost 0 bases, and 5 bases lay in between. The CDR3 sequence is CASSLDSSYEQYV. For the CDR3, the DNA is TGTGCCAGCAGTTTAGACAGCTCCTACGAGCAGTACGTC.

This chain joins TRBV2 and TRBJ1-1; TRBD1 aligns across 7 bases. CDR1 is SNHLY and CDR2 is FYNNEI in the germline V gene. V shed 6 bases and J 3 bases; nucleotides not matched to a gene: 4. The CDR3 totals 13 residues. CDR3 protein: CASSLDRDTEAFF. The CDR3 DNA reads TGTGCCAGCAGCCTCGACAGGGACACTGAAGCTTTCTTT.

In DNA form, the CDR3 reads TGTGCCAGCAGCGACGGAGTCCTATTGAAGGGGGTGGGCTATGGCTACACCTTC. Amino acids: CASSDGVLLKGVGYGYTF. V gene TRBV27 combines with J gene TRBJ1-2, with TRBD1 as a possible D gene (6 bases). Germline V CDR1 and CDR2: MNHEY, SMNVEV (reference sequence). Between the trimmed V and J ends, which lost 6 bases and 4 bases, there was a span of 27 bases. This CDR3 spans 18 amino acids.

V and J are TRBV5-1 and TRBJ2-3; TRBD2 matches 7 bases. CDR3 length: 13 residues. Germline CDR1 is SGHRS and CDR2 is YFSETQ. V lost 3 bases and J lost 6; bases outside the gene matches: 4. In nucleotides, the CDR3 is TGCGCCAGCAGCTGGGGGAGGGAGGATACGCAGTATTTT. Its translation is CASSWGREDTQYF.

The CDR3 protein is CASSFYRSTFF. The CDR3 DNA reads TGTGCCAGCAGCTTCTACAGATCGACTTTCTTT. The rearrangement links TRBV5-6 to TRBJ1-1; D gene ambiguous. Deletions cut 2 bases from V and 12 bases from J, with 11 bases between. The CDR3 spans 11 residues. Germline V gives CDR1 SGHDT, CDR2 YYEEEE.

As DNA, the CDR3 is TGTGCTAGTGGTTTCGGCGGGGAGCTGTTTTTT. It is translated as CASGFGGELFF. The chain combines TRBV12-5 with TRBJ2-2; unclear D gene. V lost 3 bases and J 7 bases, leaving 3 bases between the germline ends. The CDR3 consists of 11 residues. CDR1 is LGHNT and CDR2 is FRNRAP in the germline V gene.

This chain uses TRBV6-4 with TRBJ2-7; 7 bases are shared with TRBD1. J lost 2 bases, V lost 8 bases, and 6 bases had no gene match. The CDR3 extends over 13 amino acids. Germline-derived CDR1 and CDR2 are MRHNA and SNTAGT. The CDR3 DNA reads TGTGCCAGCGTCCGGGACAGAACCTACGAGCAGTACGTC. Its protein is CASVRDRTYEQYV.

The V call is TRBV19, the J call TRBJ2-3; the D gene is possibly TRBD1 (6 bases). CDR1 LNHDA and CDR2 SQIVND come from the germline V gene (reference sequence). The CDR3 loop spans 15 amino acids. V lost 5 bases and J 7 bases, leaving 19 bases between the germline ends. CDR3: CASSDRLSAKYTQYF. For the CDR3, the DNA is TGTGCCAGTAGTGACAGGCTTAGCGCGAAATATACGCAGTATTTT.

The chain combines TRBV5-1 with TRBJ1-2, with unresolved D. Germline-derived CDR1 and CDR2 are SGHRS and YFSETQ. V lost 3 bases, J lost 0 bases, and 15 bases lay in between. This CDR3 contains 16 residues. DNA of the CDR3: TGCGCCAGCAGCTCCGAACCAGGCTTGGCTAACTATGGCTACACCTTC. It encodes CASSSEPGLANYGYTF.

V gene TRBV10-3 combines with J gene TRBJ2-7, with D perhaps TRBD1 (5 bases). There are 12 residues in the CDR3. Trimming removed 9 bases at V and 1 base at J, with 10 bases between. Germline V gene sequence: CDR1 ENHRY, CDR2 SYGVKD. This CDR3 reads CAIQGPSYEQYF. CDR3 coding DNA: TGTGCCATTCAGGGTCCATCCTACGAGCAGTACTTC.

The chain joins TRBV14 to TRBJ1-4; D is ambiguous. The CDR3 is 13 amino acids. Germline lookup yields CDR1 SGHDN and CDR2 FVKESK. Trimming removed 5 bases at V and 13 bases at J, with 17 bases between. In DNA form, the CDR3 reads TGTGCCAGCAGCGGTGGAGGCAGCCGAAGACTGTTTTTT. Translating it yields CASSGGGSRRLFF.

The chain couples TRBV19 to TRBJ1-3; D gene uncertain. V was shortened by 5 bases and J by 3 bases, with 11 bases between the two germline ends. Per germline, CDR1 LNHDA and CDR2 SQIVND (reference sequence). The CDR3 spans 14 residues. The CDR3 DNA sequence: TGTGCCAGTAGTTTCGACGGACTTGGAAACACCATATATTTT. Translating it yields CASSFDGLGNTIYF.

V and J are TRBV9 and TRBJ2-5, with 10 bases fitting TRBD2. The CDR3 has 16 amino acids. Per the germline V gene, CDR1 is SGDLS and CDR2 is YYNGEE. The V gene end was trimmed by 0 bases and the J gene end by 4 bases; junction bases not matched to a gene: 6. Here the CDR3 DNA reads TGTGCCAGCAGCGTAGCTGTGGCTAGCGGGGGAGAGACCCAGTACTTC. Translated, it gives CASSVAVASGGETQYF.

The J gene is TRBJ2-3, the V gene TRBV5-1; 7 nucleotides align to TRBD1. Per the germline V gene, CDR1 is SGHRS and CDR2 is YFSETQ. V shed 4 bases and J 1 base; nucleotides not matched to a gene: 0. This CDR3 comprises 13 residues. CDR3 sequence reads: CASSQGGTDTQYF. DNA for the CDR3: TGCGCCAGCAGCCAGGGGGGCACAGATACGCAGTATTTT.

The CDR3 nucleotides are TGTGCCAGCAGTACCTCAGGGATAGAGACCCAGTACTTC. Translating it yields CASSTSGIETQYF. The rearrangement uses TRBV28 and TRBJ2-5, with D perhaps matching TRBD1 (5 bases). This CDR3 spans 13 amino acids. V gave up 5 bases and J gave up 4 bases, with 11 bases separating them. Germline V lookup: CDR1 MDHEN, CDR2 SYDVKM.

J is TRBJ2-2 and V is TRBV4-3; tentative D call: TRBD2 (6 bases). V shed 4 bases and J shed 7 bases, with 19 bases lying between them. Germline CDR1 is LGHNA and CDR2 is YSLEER. The CDR3 spans 16 residues. The CDR3 DNA reads as TGCGCCAGCAGCCCCTCCTTAGGCGGGGTTGGCGGGGAGCTGTTTTTT. This codes for CASSPSLGGVGGELFF.